This T cell receptor beta chain originates from a study of OX40 agonist ivuxolimab in advanced cancers. Study-wide findings and caveats: Expanded clones belonging to CD8+ T cells outnumbered, on average, those of CD4+.

Here immunoSEQ multiplex PCR was the method, and the copy in TCRdb shows in-frame clones only, minus some. The repertoire holds some 80,000 clones, about 90% seen once, with 2.8% in the top ten. Of note for this clone: No antigen is known for it.

Germline lookup yields CDR1 SGHRS and CDR2 YFSETQ. Trimming pared 0 bases from V and 2 bases from J, leaving 8 bases between. CDR3 size: 15 residues. Sequenced material: CD4+ or CD8+ T cells sorted from blood, taken in a trial of the OX40 agonist ivuxolimab. The origin of this receptor is an adult with an advanced solid tumor such as melanoma, head and neck, liver or kidney cancer. V and J are TRBV5-1 and TRBJ2-2; possibly TRBD1 or TRBD2 for D (5 bases each). CDR3 loop: CASSLDGANTGELFF. In DNA form, the CDR3 reads TGCGCCAGCAGCTTGGACGGGGCTAACACCGGGGAGCTGTTTTTT.